This T cell receptor (beta chain) was sequenced for a study of T cells after posttransplantation cyclophosphamide. Points from the study as a whole: Later blood repertoires were often dominated by clones from the donor CD8+ memory compartment. Tissue-infiltrating T cells from skin or gut overlapped little with blood T cells. Recipient CMV seropositivity and CMV reactivation strongly tracked TRB clonality.

The V gene's germline CDR1 is SGHRS and CDR2 YFSETQ. The CDR3 sequence is 16 residues long. Trimming cost V 4 bases and J 0 bases; bases outside gene matches: 5. On this clone itself: The antigen is unknown.

Measured with immunoSEQ multiplex PCR; TCRdb has only the in-frame clones, and not every one. The sample has about 24,000 clones, roughly 88% seen once; the top ten hold roughly 6.3%. What was sequenced was PBMCs. This chain uses TRBV5-1 with TRBJ2-1, with TRBD2 matching over 9 bases. The source of this sequence is a woman aged 60-75 years with a blood cancer, CMV-positive, and with a related stem cell donor. CDR3 in DNA: TGCGCCAGCAGCCCCCTAGCGGGAAGCTCCTACAATGAGCAGTTCTTC. Translating it yields CASSPLAGSSYNEQFF.